Following are 4 T cell receptor beta chains from one sample sequenced in a study of CD8 T cells in ankylosing spondylitis. Findings and limits, study-wide: Ankylosing spondylitis blood appeared to be characterized by a TCR beta motif of 7 to 9 highly homologous variants.

TCRdb reprocessed the 5' RACE reads via MiXCR and lists one record per CDR3 protein. This table has 350,000 to 550,000 distinct CDR3 sequences, roughly 26% appearing once. These receptors' targets are unknown. The sample consisted of blood, either unsorted or a sorted T cell fraction (not recorded which). The receptors originated from a male donor with ankylosing spondylitis.

This clonotype was observed a handful of times. The chain combines TRBV5-1 with TRBJ2-1; D might be TRBD2 (6 bases). Looked up from germline, CDR1 is SGHRS and CDR2 is YFSETQ. The V end lost 2 bases, the J end lost 3 bases, and 12 bases lay between the germline ends. The CDR3 consists of 15 residues. CDR3 DNA sequence: TGCGCCAGCAGCTTTGACGGAGGGGTCTACAATGAGCAGTTCTTC. Amino acid sequence: CASSFDGGVYNEQFF.

This sequence joins TRBV13 and TRBJ1-2, with a weak D call TRBD1 (5 bases). The V end was cut by 5 bases, the J end by 5 bases, with 21 bases between. The CDR3 has 16 residues. The germline V gene encodes CDR1 PRHDT and CDR2 FYEKMQ (reference sequence). The CDR3 here is CASSALPDTRRYGYTF. CDR3 nucleotides: TGTGCCAGCAGCGCCCTTCCGGACACTCGTCGGTATGGCTACACCTTC.

The rearrangement links TRBV11-2 to TRBJ2-2; D is undetermined. The length of the CDR3 is 12 residues. CDR1 SGHAT and CDR2 FQNNGV come from the germline V gene. The V and J ends lost 1 base and 9 bases respectively, with 6 bases between them. CDR3 nucleotide sequence: TGTGCCAGCAGCTTAGCACCGTGGGAGCTGTTTTTT. Residues: CASSLAPWELFF.

The rearrangement links TRBV10-2 to TRBJ2-7; the D is unclear. The CDR3 is 14 amino acids. Germline V gene sequence: CDR1 WSHSY, CDR2 SAAADI. With 7 bases removed from V and 7 bases from J, the gap between germline ends came to 20 bases. CDR3 region: CASTIAGRSMEQYV. Here the CDR3 DNA reads TGCGCCAGCACGATAGCTGGGCGATCCATGGAGCAGTACGTC.